The entry below gives a single T cell receptor (beta chain) sequence along with its context. This clone was seen more than once but under ten times. Its specific antigen is unknown. No base quality information exists; no much larger clone differs at one position. The trim is 4 bases for V and 2 bases for J, with a gap of 6 bases between the germline ends. Measured from the cysteine to the phenylalanine, the CDR3 is 12 residues long. CDR3 DNA only is kept here, 36 bases in frame from base 1. Looking up the germline V gene (reference sequence) yields CDR1 LNHDA and CDR2 SQIVND. This specimen belongs to a study of blood T cell repertoires in COVID-19 (dated by TCRdb to about 2020). About the study as a whole: Samples covering the acute and convalescent phases of COVID-19 were provided by collaborators in the United States, Italy and Spain. The prospective study material was composed of cDNA or gDNA derived from T cells, B-cell-depleted T cells, or PBMCs. Subjects who had been exposed to COVID-19, were actively infected with it, or had recovered from it provided the deeply sampled blood TCRbeta repertoires that made up the dataset. The repertoires were made available in a free public database intended to serve as a resource for research on the immune response to SARS-CoV-2. The samples were drawn from the first 160 participants of the ongoing ImmuneRACE study and from 1,254 subjects provided by 6 global collaborators. The sample metadata nearly always contained a de-identified subject ID, COVID-19 status, age in years and sex. HLA class I and class II types, where available, came from metadata supplied by the sample provider rather than from assay-based typing. What the research found in general, with its limitations: How much clinical and demographic metadata was included differed by source and by participant, and the metadata was provided uncurated.

Each collaborating institution followed its own protocols to collect whole blood in K2EDTA tubes. For TCRbeta analysis, collaborators shipped samples in one of three forms: frozen whole blood, isolated PBMCs, or DNA extracted from either of those sample types. TCRbeta CDR3 regions were amplified from genomic DNA using the immunoSEQ Assay, a bias-controlled multiplex PCR. The study's processing was this. The number of nucleated cells in each sample was estimated from the amplification of reference gene primers within the assay. To quantify the absolute abundance of each unique TCRbeta CDR3 rearrangement, sequence reads were collapsed and filtered. For each sample, productive Simpson clonality was calculated as the square root of Simpson's diversity index across productive rearrangements. TCRdb took over this immuneACCESS table, retaining in-frame rearrangements with V and J assigned. Such tables are incomplete; in checked studies, under half of the missing clones stem from an unresolved V gene, and the remainder is unexplained. V, J and clone size were drawn from that table, and D and trimming were deduced from the DNA. This sample has about 190,000 clones in its table, and 70% to 85% of those were observed once. About an eighth of the sample belongs to the ten largest clones.

The sequence joins TRBV19 to TRBJ2-7, with the D segment identity uncertain. This sequence originates from a woman aged 45-59 years with acute or convalescent COVID-19. The sample was peripheral blood. The CDR3 sequence is CASSSSAYEQYF. The nucleotides are TGTGCCAGTAGTAGTTCAGCCTACGAGCAGTACTTC.